This T cell receptor (beta chain) appears in the sequencing data of a study of cytomegalovirus exposure and HLA in healthy donors. As concerns this clone: Its antigen is unknown.

Researchers ran the PCR with 60 Vbeta and 13 Jbeta primers. Here immunoSEQ multiplex PCR was the method, and the copy in TCRdb shows in-frame clones only, minus some. The table lists approximately 150,000 clones, over 65% of them singletons. CDR3 length equals 14 residues. The germline V gene encodes CDR1 KGHSY and CDR2 FQNENV. The V and J ends lost 4 bases and 1 base respectively, with 7 bases between them. The study's findings and limits: What a later analysis reportedly showed was that an Asian-associated ancestry cluster had fewer N-insertions than the roughly 700-donor mean. Prior analysis indicated that the majority of TCR beta V segments exhibited productivity approximately 87% or approximately 30% of the time. Using a false discovery rate of 0.05, a later analysis showed that some 16,000 TCR beta sequences were associated with HLA alleles.

This TCR was recovered from a female donor in good health and CMV-seronegative. The sequenced sample consisted of PBMCs. The V call is TRBV16, the J call TRBJ1-4, with D possibly TRBD1 on 6 matching bases. Here the CDR3 reads CASSPRGTNEKLFF. In DNA form, the CDR3 reads TGTGCCAGCAGCCCCAGGGGAACTAATGAAAAACTGTTTTTT. The complete variable domain, with remaining parts taken from reference TRBV16 and TRBJ1-4, reads GEEVAQTPKHLVRGEGQKAKLYCAPIKGHSYVFWYQQVLKNEFKFLISFQNENVFDETGMPKERFSAKCLPNSPCSLEIQATKLEDSAVYFCASSPRGTNEKLFFGSGTQLSVL.